The 21 T cell receptor beta chains given below trace back to one sample, sequenced in a study of T cell changes during pregnancy in multiple sclerosis. The protocol was immunoSEQ multiplex PCR, while the TCRdb copy is restricted to in-frame clones and leaves out a portion. The sample holds about 36,000 clones, 88% seen once. Source: CD8+ T cells from peripheral blood mononuclear cells, taken in the third trimester of pregnancy. These receptor sequences come from a female donor with multiple sclerosis, enrolled in a pregnancy study.

This sequence joins TRBV6-1 and TRBJ2-7, with 8 bases fitting TRBD2. Germline V gene sequence: CDR1 MNHNS, CDR2 SASEGT. The CDR3 totals 15 residues. The junction had 7 bases not matched to a gene; V was cut back by 4 bases and J by 2 bases. The CDR3 reads CASSGGSGGPYEQYF. The CDR3 DNA sequence: TGTGCCAGCAGTGGGGGCAGCGGGGGCCCCTACGAGCAGTACTTC.

The chain has TRBV19 and TRBJ2-3, with 8 bases matching TRBD2. This CDR3 has 17 residues. The V gene end was trimmed by 5 bases and the J gene end by 0 bases; junction bases not matched to a gene: 10. CDR1 and CDR2 from the germline V gene are LNHDA and SQIVND (reference sequence). The CDR3 nucleotides read TGTGCCAGTAGTGGGGGTGAGCGGGGGCTTAGCACAGATACGCAGTATTTT. It translates to CASSGGERGLSTDTQYF. Looking up the rest from reference TRBV19 and TRBJ2-3 gives the full variable domain: DGGITQSPKYLFRKEGQNVTLSCEQNLNHDAMYWYRQDPGQGLRLIYYSQIVNDFQKGDIAEGYSVSREKKESFPLTVTSAQKNPTAFYLCASSGGERGLSTDTQYFGPGTRLTVL.

The rearrangement links TRBV11-2 to TRBJ2-7; tentatively, D is TRBD2 (6 bases). The CDR3 is 14 residues long. The germline V and J ends were trimmed by 6 bases and 4 bases, with 16 bases remaining between them. Germline lookup yields CDR1 SGHAT and CDR2 FQNNGV. The DNA of the CDR3 is TGTGCCAGCAGGATCGGCCGGGGGATATACGAGCAGTACTTC. It translates to CASRIGRGIYEQYF.

The chain carries TRBV6-4 and TRBJ2-3; D might be TRBD2 (7 bases). The CDR3 loop spans 15 amino acids. The V end lost 3 bases, the J end lost 2 bases, and 12 bases lay between the germline ends. The germline V gene encodes CDR1 MRHNA and CDR2 SNTAGT. This CDR3 reads CASSEKGGATDTQYF. The CDR3 DNA reads TGTGCCAGCAGTGAGAAGGGGGGGGCCACAGATACGCAGTATTTT.

V and J are TRBV9 and TRBJ1-2; TRBD1 matches at 8 bases. This CDR3 is built from 16 residues. Germline lookup yields CDR1 SGDLS and CDR2 YYNGEE. V trimming: 3 bases; J trimming: 2 bases; junction bases outside the gene matches: 9. The CDR3 region is CASSGPGQDLNYGYTF. Written as DNA, the CDR3 is TGTGCCAGCAGCGGGCCGGGACAGGACCTAAACTATGGCTACACCTTC. The full variable domain, in which reference TRBV9 and TRBJ1-2 provide the parts outside the CDR3, is DSGVTQTPKHLITATGQRVTLRCSPRSGDLSVYWYQQSLDQGLQFLIQYYNGEERAKGNILERFSAQQFPDLHSELNLSSLELGDSALYFCASSGPGQDLNYGYTFGSGTRLTVV.

V usage is TRBV27 and J usage is TRBJ1-5; weak D call: TRBD1 (5 bases). CDR3 length: 16 residues. Germline loops: CDR1 MNHEY, CDR2 SMNVEV (reference sequence). Trimming took 0 bases from V and 4 from J, leaving 13 bases between them. The CDR3 coding sequence is TGTGCCAGCAGTTTATCGGGCGGGGCTGGAAATCAGCCCCAGCATTTT. It encodes CASSLSGGAGNQPQHF.

The chain links TRBV7-9 to TRBJ1-1; weak D call: TRBD1 (5 bases). The CDR3 is 15 residues long. Germline loops: CDR1 SEHNR, CDR2 FQNEAQ (reference sequence). V dropped 8 bases and J dropped 1 base, with 17 bases sitting between them. The DNA of the CDR3 is TGTGCCAGCTCCCACATTGGGGGGGGGAACACTGAAGCTTTCTTT. This translates into CASSHIGGGNTEAFF.

The chain combines TRBV25-1 with TRBJ2-1; D is perhaps TRBD2 (6 bases). Germline CDR1 MGHDK, CDR2 SYGVNS. The V end was cut by 5 bases, the J end by 7 bases, with 15 bases between. This CDR3 has 14 residues. The CDR3 reads CASSTAGTENEQFF. DNA for the CDR3: TGTGCCAGCAGTACCGCCGGGACTGAAAATGAGCAGTTCTTC.

V usage is TRBV21-1 and J usage is TRBJ1-1. TRBV21-1 is a pseudogene segment. The CDR3 sequence is 18 residues long. The CDR3 sequence: CASSKENTLAYMNTEAFF. The CDR3 DNA reads TGTGCCAGCAGCAAAGAAAACACATTAGCATACATGAACACTGAAGCTTTCTTT.

The CDR3 loop reads CAISESPGQSSYNEQFF. DNA for the CDR3: TGTGCCATCAGTGAGTCGCCGGGACAGAGCTCCTACAATGAGCAGTTCTTC. This rearrangement joins TRBV10-3 to TRBJ2-1; 7 nucleotides line up with TRBD1. CDR1 is ENHRY and CDR2 is SYGVKD in the germline V gene. Trimming at V came to 0 bases and at J to 0 bases, leaving 5 bases not matched to a gene. The CDR3 runs 17 residues.

This clone was detected once. V usage is TRBV29-1 and J usage is TRBJ2-2, with a possible D match to TRBD1 (6 bases). V lost 3 bases and J 6 bases, leaving 11 bases between the germline ends. This CDR3 contains 13 residues. Germline-derived CDR1 and CDR2 are SQVTM and ANQGSEA. The chain's CDR3 is CSVDWQGSGELFF. The CDR3 DNA is TGCAGCGTTGACTGGCAGGGGTCCGGGGAGCTGTTTTTT.

The chain's CDR3 is CASSSSSLAGDTDTQYF. In DNA form, the CDR3 reads TGTGCCAGCAGCTCTAGTAGCCTAGCGGGGGATACAGATACGCAGTATTTT. This rearrangement joins TRBV9 to TRBJ2-3, with TRBD2 identical over 10 bases. The germline CDR1 and CDR2 sequences are SGDLS and YYNGEE. The length of the CDR3 is 17 residues. Trimming removed 4 bases from V and 3 bases from J; junction bases left unmatched: 11. Combining the CDR3 with reference TRBV9 and TRBJ2-3 gives the whole variable domain DSGVTQTPKHLITATGQRVTLRCSPRSGDLSVYWYQQSLDQGLQFLIQYYNGEERAKGNILERFSAQQFPDLHSELNLSSLELGDSALYFCASSSSSLAGDTDTQYFGPGTRLTVL.

With respect to this clone: Its ends do not fully match the called genes, so a read error is possible. This rearrangement joins TRBV7-7 to TRBJ2-5; possible D gene TRBD1, 5 bases. CDR1 is SSHAT and CDR2 is FNYEAQ in the germline V gene (reference sequence). The CDR3 runs to 16 residues. The CDR3 region is CASSLQNWGYQETQYF. The DNA for the CDR3 is TGTGCTAGCAGCTTACAAAATTGGGGCTACCAAGAGACCCAGTACTTC.

The chain recombines TRBV5-6 with TRBJ2-7, with 9 bases lining up with TRBD1. CDR1 is SGHDT and CDR2 is YYEEEE in the germline V gene. This CDR3 has 15 residues. The trim removed 0 bases at V and 2 bases at J, leaving 3 bases unmatched. CDR3: CASSLVTGGPYEQYF. In nucleotides, the CDR3 is TGTGCCAGCAGCTTGGTGACAGGGGGACCCTACGAGCAGTACTTC.

Only a few counts were recorded for this clone. This chain joins TRBV6-5 and TRBJ1-1; 7 positions agree with TRBD1. CDR1 and CDR2 (germline): MNHEY, SVGAGI. This CDR3 is built from 15 residues. J gave up 4 bases and V 2 bases, and 7 bases lay outside the gene matches. This chain's CDR3 is CASSYATGRFTEAFF. In DNA, the CDR3 is TGTGCCAGCAGTTACGCGACAGGGAGGTTCACTGAAGCTTTCTTT.

This rearrangement joins TRBV13 to TRBJ2-2, with 9 nucleotides matching TRBD2. Germline V gene data show CDR1 as PRHDT and CDR2 as FYEKMQ (reference sequence). This CDR3 contains 16 residues. Germline trimming cut 1 base from V and 4 bases from J; bases unmatched to any gene: 4. The CDR3: CASSLEGLAGTGELFF. The CDR3 region has the DNA TGTGCCAGCAGCTTAGAGGGACTAGCCGGCACCGGGGAGCTGTTTTTT.

The chain links TRBV11-2 to TRBJ1-1; 8 nucleotides line up with TRBD1. The length of the CDR3 is 15 residues. The trim removed 9 bases at V and 4 bases at J, leaving 13 bases unmatched. Germline V gene sequence: CDR1 SGHAT, CDR2 FQNNGV. In nucleotides, the CDR3 is TGTGCCAGTAAACGATGGGGACAGGAGGGCACTGAAGCTTTCTTT. Translating it yields CASKRWGQEGTEAFF.

CDR3 sequence (DNA): TGCGCCAGCAGCTTGGCGTCCCCCCACGAGCAGTACTTC. It specifies CASSLASPHEQYF. This chain links TRBV5-1 with TRBJ2-7; no reliable D call. The CDR3 totals 13 residues. Trimming removed 0 bases from V and 5 bases from J, with 9 bases in between. Germline CDR1 SGHRS, CDR2 YFSETQ.

CDR3 sequence: CASRDRPNEQFF. In DNA form, the CDR3 reads TGTGCCAGCAGGGACAGGCCCAATGAGCAGTTCTTC. V and J are TRBV27 and TRBJ2-1; 7 positions match TRBD1. Germline assignment: CDR1 MNHEY and CDR2 SMNVEV (reference sequence). The CDR3 consists of 12 residues. Trimming removed 6 bases from V and 6 bases from J; junction bases left unmatched: 2.

The chain joins TRBV2 to TRBJ2-3; TRBD1 aligns across 8 bases. Trimming removed 3 bases from V and 10 bases from J; junction bases left unmatched: 12. Germline assignment: CDR1 SNHLY and CDR2 FYNNEI. This CDR3 comprises 15 residues. CDR3 nucleotides: TGTGCCAGCAGTGACCTCGGACAGGGTTCGGAGTCGCAGTATTTT. It specifies CASSDLGQGSESQYF.

This clone was seen more than once but under ten times. The gene calls are TRBV6-1 and TRBJ2-7; 7 bases are shared with TRBD1. CDR3 length: 12 amino acids. V gave up 10 bases and J gave up 6 bases; unmatched junction bases: 9. Germline V lookup: CDR1 MNHNS, CDR2 SASEGT. CDR3 loop: CATATGAPEQYF. The CDR3 region has the DNA TGTGCCACTGCCACAGGGGCCCCCGAGCAGTACTTC.